This paragraph reports one T cell receptor (beta chain). A second about 6 to 12 cycle PCR used barcoded and J-beta primers. In TCRdb, the 5' RACE reads were re-called with MiXCR into one record per CDR3 protein. The sample contains over a million distinct CDR3 sequences, roughly 64% of which appear only once. This record belongs to a study of blood T cells in healthy people across ages. Germline values: CDR1 SEHNR, CDR2 FQNEAQ (reference sequence). The length of the CDR3 is 13 residues. Trimming stripped 4 bases from V and 0 bases from J, with 6 bases between. The sequence derives from a man between 18 and 29 years old in good health. The specimen sequenced was blood. The chain employs TRBV7-9 and TRBJ1-1; D not certain. CDR3 sequence (DNA): TGTGCCAGCAGCTGGAATTTGAACACTGAAGCTTTCTTT. Protein product: CASSWNLNTEAFF.